Shown below are 5 T cell receptor beta chains from a single sample sequenced in a study of OX40 agonist ivuxolimab in advanced cancers. Clones were read by immunoSEQ multiplex PCR, and TCRdb kept only the in-frame ones, dropping some. The table records about 69,000 clones, approximately 92% of them present only once. The specimen comprised CD4+ or CD8+ T cells sorted from blood, sampled in a trial of the OX40 agonist ivuxolimab. Every receptor here comes from an adult with an advanced solid tumor such as melanoma, head and neck, liver or kidney cancer.

This rearrangement joins TRBV5-6 to TRBJ2-5; weak D call: TRBD1 (6 bases). The J call may be wrong; the DNA end is better matched by TRBJ2-7. Germline V gives CDR1 SGHDT, CDR2 YYEEEE. This CDR3 has 14 amino acids. The CDR3 DNA reads as TGTGCCAGCAGCTTGGGGACAGAAGCCTACGAGCAGTACTTC. Translating gives CASSLGTEAYEQYF.

This clone has just one count. The chain combines TRBV4-3 with TRBJ2-7, with D perhaps TRBD2 (5 bases). V was pared by 0 bases and J by 2 bases, with 20 bases between. This CDR3 is 18 amino acids long. Germline CDR1 is LGHNA and CDR2 is YSLEER. The CDR3: CASSQDWAGGDSTYEQYF. DNA for the CDR3: TGCGCCAGCAGCCAAGATTGGGCAGGAGGCGATTCCACCTACGAGCAGTACTTC.

This clone is a singleton in its sample. The J gene is TRBJ2-7, the V gene TRBV29-1; D is perhaps TRBD1 or TRBD2 (5 bases each). The CDR3 length is 12 residues. The germline CDR1 and CDR2 sequences are SQVTM and ANQGSEA. The CDR3 sequence is CSAWDGHYEQYF. The CDR3 DNA is TGCAGTGCGTGGGACGGCCACTACGAGCAGTACTTC.

This sequence joins TRBV11-2 and TRBJ2-3; 10 bases are a match to TRBD2. Unmatched junction bases numbered 6, after V lost 1 base and J lost 2 bases. There are 17 residues in the CDR3. Germline CDR1 SGHAT, CDR2 FQNNGV. CDR3 coding DNA: TGTGCCAGCAGCTTAGGCTTACTAGCGGGATACACAGATACGCAGTATTTT. As protein: CASSLGLLAGYTDTQYF.

A single count supports this clone. The CDR3 loop is CASRRTGRNNEQFF. The CDR3 DNA reads as TGTGCCAGCAGGAGAACCGGACGGAACAATGAGCAGTTCTTC. The chain joins TRBV6-5 to TRBJ2-1; D is ambiguous. This CDR3 has 14 amino acids. V lost 6 bases to trimming and J lost 5 bases, with 14 bases between them. CDR1 and CDR2 (germline): MNHEY, SVGAGI.